This TCR beta chain derives from a study of cytomegalovirus exposure and HLA in healthy donors. At the level of the study: HLA-typed donors were the source of roughly 80 million unique TCRs held in an early data release.

Notes on this clone: The antigen remains unidentified.

Primers: 60 Vbeta forward and 13 Jbeta reverse. Repertoires were generated with immunoSEQ multiplex PCR, while TCRdb's copy carries only in-frame clones and drops some. This table holds some 180,000 clones, around 83% found once. In germline, CDR1 is SGHAT, CDR2 FQNNGV. This CDR3 spans 16 amino acids. The ends lost 1 base at V and 9 bases at J; junction bases unmatched: 12. Study results and limitations: In an earlier analysis, productive rearrangement rates for most beta V segments clustered near 87% or 30%. It was only CMV serostatus that was available as immune exposure information. The authors listed 150 or so TCR beta chains as cytomegalovirus-associated.

Sequenced material: PBMCs. This TCR was recovered from a woman between 18 and 29 years old in good health and CMV-seronegative. The V gene is TRBV11-2, the J gene TRBJ2-5, with TRBD2 matching over 9 bases. CDR3 in DNA: TGTGCCAGCAGCTTAGCCAGTAGCGGGAGCCAATCGGCCCAGTACTTC. It codes for CASSLASSGSQSAQYF.